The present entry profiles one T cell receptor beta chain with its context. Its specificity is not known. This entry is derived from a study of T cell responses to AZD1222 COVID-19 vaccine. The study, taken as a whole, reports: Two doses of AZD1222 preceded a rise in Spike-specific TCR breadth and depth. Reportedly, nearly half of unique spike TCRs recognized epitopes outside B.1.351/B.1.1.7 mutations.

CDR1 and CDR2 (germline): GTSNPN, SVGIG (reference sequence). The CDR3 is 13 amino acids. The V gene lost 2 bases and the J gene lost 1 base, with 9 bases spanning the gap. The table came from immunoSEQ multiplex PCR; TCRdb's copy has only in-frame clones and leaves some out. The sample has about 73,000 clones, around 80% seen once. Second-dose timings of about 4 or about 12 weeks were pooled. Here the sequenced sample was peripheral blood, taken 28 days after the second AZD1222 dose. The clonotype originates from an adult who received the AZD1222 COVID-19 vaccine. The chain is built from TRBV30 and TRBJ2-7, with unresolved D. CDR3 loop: CAWSTGISYEQYF. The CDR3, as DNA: TGTGCCTGGAGTACCGGAATATCCTACGAGCAGTACTTC.